The 15 T cell receptor beta chains reported below all come from one sample, sequenced in a study of PD-1 blockade in mismatch repair-deficient tumors. The repertoire was sequenced with immunoSEQ multiplex PCR; TCRdb's copy has only in-frame clones and lacks some. The table includes about 49,000 clones, around three quarters detected once. Sequenced here: PBMCs, sampled before pembrolizumab treatment. These receptors all stem from an adult with mismatch repair-deficient cancer.

V is TRBV2 and J is TRBJ2-7; TRBD2 matches at 11 bases. The CDR3 runs 17 residues. In germline, CDR1 is SNHLY, CDR2 FYNNEI. The ends lost 3 bases at V and 1 base at J; junction bases unmatched: 8. CDR3 bases: TGTGCCAGCAGTGATGGAGGGCTAGCGGGGGGATCCTACGAGCAGTACTTC. Translating gives CASSDGGLAGGSYEQYF.

The rearrangement joins TRBV19 to TRBJ1-4, with 12 bases identical to TRBD1. There are 18 residues in the CDR3. The V gene's germline CDR1 is LNHDA and CDR2 SQIVND (reference sequence). J gave up 5 bases and V 5 bases, and 12 bases lay outside the gene matches. The CDR3 DNA is TGTGCCAGTAGTGGGACAGGGGGCGGGAGGGGTTGGAATGAAAAACTGTTTTTT. This translates into CASSGTGGGRGWNEKLFF.

The rearrangement uses TRBV16 and TRBJ1-5, with TRBD1 matching 7 bases. The germline V gene encodes CDR1 KGHSY and CDR2 FQNENV. V was clipped by 0 bases and J by 5 bases; unmatched bases: 1. CDR3 length: 14 residues. CDR3: CASSQSQGYQPQHF. In nucleotides, the CDR3 is TGTGCCAGCAGCCAATCACAGGGGTATCAGCCCCAGCATTTT. The full variable domain, completed using reference TRBV16 and TRBJ1-5, is GEEVAQTPKHLVRGEGQKAKLYCAPIKGHSYVFWYQQVLKNEFKFLISFQNENVFDETGMPKERFSAKCLPNSPCSLEIQATKLEDSAVYFCASSQSQGYQPQHFGDGTRLSIL.

This sequence joins TRBV5-1 and TRBJ2-1; TRBD1 is a possible D gene (5 bases). The V gene's germline CDR1 is SGHRS and CDR2 YFSETQ. V was cut by 3 bases and J by 4 bases, with 11 bases left in between. The CDR3 sequence is 14 residues long. Written as DNA, the CDR3 is TGCGCCAGCAGCTCGGACATAGGGTACAATGAGCAGTTCTTC. The encoded protein is CASSSDIGYNEQFF.

V gene TRBV11-2 combines with J gene TRBJ2-7, with 8 bases fitting TRBD2. The V gene end was trimmed by 4 bases and the J gene end by 12 bases; junction bases not matched to a gene: 5. Looked up from germline, CDR1 is SGHAT and CDR2 is FQNNGV. The CDR3 has 11 amino acids. Here the CDR3 reads CASSSTSGMYF. For the CDR3, the DNA is TGTGCCAGCAGCTCTACTAGCGGTATGTACTTC.

In its sample, this clone was seen once. This chain joins TRBV7-3 and TRBJ1-5; maybe TRBD1 (6 bases). Germline assignment: CDR1 SGHTA and CDR2 FQGTGA. CDR3 length equals 14 residues. The germline V and J ends were trimmed by 5 bases and 0 bases, with 8 bases remaining between them. The CDR3: CASSPQGSNQPQHF. In DNA, the CDR3 is TGTGCCAGCAGCCCACAGGGTAGCAATCAGCCCCAGCATTTT.

Here the CDR3 reads CASSSKAGVSSYEQYF. In DNA form, the CDR3 reads TGCGCCAGCAGCTCTAAAGCGGGGGTGAGCTCCTACGAGCAGTACTTC. This chain connects TRBV5-1 to TRBJ2-7; 8 bases are a match to TRBD2. Germline values: CDR1 SGHRS, CDR2 YFSETQ. The CDR3 runs 16 residues. V was clipped by 3 bases and J by 0 bases; unmatched bases: 8.

The gene calls are TRBV23-1 and TRBJ1-2; 10 bases map to TRBD1. TRBV23-1 is noted as an ORF with a role that remains uncertain. The length of the CDR3 is 15 residues. J was trimmed by 8 bases and V by 3 bases; bases with no gene match: 9. The CDR3 is CASSQAGTGEIGYTF. As DNA, the CDR3 is TGCGCCAGCAGTCAGGCCGGGACAGGGGAGATCGGCTACACCTTC.

The genes are TRBV9 and TRBJ2-1; 7 nucleotides match TRBD2. CDR3 size: 15 residues. CDR1 is SGDLS and CDR2 is YYNGEE in the germline V gene. J was trimmed by 9 bases and V by 4 bases; bases with no gene match: 13. CDR3 nucleotide sequence: TGTGCCAGCAGCCCCTCAGCCGGGACTACCCTTGAGCAGTTCTTC. Protein sequence: CASSPSAGTTLEQFF.

This clone was seen a few times. The V and J genes are TRBV4-1 and TRBJ2-5, with D tentatively TRBD1 (5 bases). The CDR3 has 14 amino acids. Per the germline V gene, CDR1 is MGHRA and CDR2 is YSYEKL. V lost 1 base, J lost 3 bases, and 9 bases lay in between. CDR3 sequence: CASSQVGREETQYF. As DNA, the CDR3 is TGCGCCAGCAGCCAAGTGGGCAGGGAAGAGACCCAGTACTTC.

V gene TRBV2 combines with J gene TRBJ1-2; weak D call: TRBD1 (5 bases). The germline CDR1 and CDR2 sequences are SNHLY and FYNNEI. The V end was cut by 2 bases, the J end by 0 bases, with 19 bases between. This CDR3 contains 18 residues. Here the CDR3 reads CASSESGAGISSNYGYTF. CDR3 bases: TGTGCCAGCAGTGAAAGCGGGGCAGGGATCTCTTCTAACTATGGCTACACCTTC.

The rearrangement joins TRBV5-5 to TRBJ1-4, with no clear D. Trimming pared 1 base from V and 0 bases from J, leaving 7 bases between. This CDR3 is 15 amino acids long. The germline CDR1 and CDR2 sequences are SGHKS and YYEKEE (reference sequence). CDR3 in DNA: TGTGCCAGCAGCTTGCACCATACAACTAATGAAAAACTGTTTTTT. Translating gives CASSLHHTTNEKLFF.

The chain employs TRBV7-8 and TRBJ2-7; D is perhaps TRBD2 (6 bases). With 5 bases removed from V and 4 bases from J, the gap between germline ends came to 15 bases. Germline V gene sequence: CDR1 SGHVS, CDR2 FQNEAQ. This CDR3 is 14 amino acids long. CDR3 in amino acids: CASSPGGEHYEQYF. The CDR3 coding sequence is TGTGCCAGCAGCCCCGGCGGGGAGCATTACGAGCAGTACTTC.

The chain combines TRBV5-1 with TRBJ2-1; 7 bases match TRBD2. The CDR3 has 15 amino acids. Germline V gene data show CDR1 as SGHRS and CDR2 as YFSETQ. V lost 0 bases and J lost 4; bases outside the gene matches: 4. The CDR3 loop is CASSLEASGYNEQFF. CDR3 bases: TGCGCCAGCAGCTTGGAGGCTAGCGGTTACAATGAGCAGTTCTTC. The full variable domain, in which reference TRBV5-1 and TRBJ2-1 provide the parts outside the CDR3, is KAGVTQTPRYLIKTRGQQVTLSCSPISGHRSVSWYQQTPGQGLQFLFEYFSETQRNKGNFPGRFSGRQFSNSRSEMNVSTLELGDSALYLCASSLEASGYNEQFFGPGTRLTVL.

The chain is built from TRBV27 and TRBJ2-2; 7 nucleotides agree with TRBD1. J lost 7 bases, V lost 6 bases, and 8 bases had no gene match. The germline V gene encodes CDR1 MNHEY and CDR2 SMNVEV (reference sequence). This CDR3 has 14 amino acids. The CDR3 protein is CASRAGTVSGELFF. The CDR3 nucleotides read TGTGCCAGCAGAGCCGGGACAGTTAGCGGGGAGCTGTTTTTT.